Listed here are 24 T cell receptor beta chains from one sample, sequenced in a study of blood T cell repertoires in COVID-19. The assay was immunoSEQ multiplex PCR, and TCRdb's table has in-frame clones only and misses some. The data contain roughly 200,000 clones, roughly 85% of them singletons. Sequenced sample: PBMCs or T cells enriched from blood (not recorded which). Receptors were obtained from a woman aged 35 to 49 with acute COVID-19.

This chain links TRBV4-1 with TRBJ1-1; no reliable D call. CDR1 MGHRA and CDR2 YSYEKL come from the germline V gene. The V gene lost 0 bases and the J gene lost 4 bases, with 12 bases spanning the gap. This CDR3 is built from 15 residues. In nucleotides, the CDR3 is TGCGCCAGCAGCCAAGATGCGGGGTTGGGCACTGAAGCTTTCTTT. As protein: CASSQDAGLGTEAFF.

The chain links TRBV6-5 to TRBJ1-2; D perhaps matches TRBD1 (5 bases). The CDR3 runs to 15 residues. Looked up from germline, CDR1 is MNHEY and CDR2 is SVGAGI. The V end was cut by 0 bases, the J end by 2 bases, with 10 bases between. The CDR3 loop is CASSYSSGGNYGYTF. The CDR3 coding sequence is TGTGCCAGCAGTTACTCCTCGGGGGGGAACTATGGCTACACCTTC.

The chain uses TRBV7-9 and TRBJ1-5; D possibly corresponds to TRBD1 (5 bases). V gave up 6 bases and J gave up 3 bases, with 9 bases separating them. CDR3 length: 13 amino acids. Germline V gives CDR1 SEHNR, CDR2 FQNEAQ (reference sequence). CDR3 protein: CASRETDNQPQHF. The CDR3 DNA is TGTGCCAGCAGGGAGACAGACAATCAGCCCCAGCATTTT.

This clone was observed a few times. This rearrangement joins TRBV2 to TRBJ2-3; the match to TRBD1 covers 7 bases. The CDR3 contains 16 residues. Germline CDR1 reads SNHLY; CDR2 reads FYNNEI. V was pared by 6 bases and J by 3 bases, with 12 bases of the junction left unmatched. CDR3: CASRNPRQGMTDTQYF. The DNA of the CDR3 is TGTGCCAGCAGAAACCCCCGACAGGGAATGACAGATACGCAGTATTTT.

V is TRBV7-9 and J is TRBJ1-1, with D possibly matching TRBD1 (6 bases). Trimming pared 5 bases from V and 1 base from J, leaving 14 bases between. From germline, CDR1 is SEHNR and CDR2 FQNEAQ (reference sequence). The CDR3 has 15 residues. CDR3 sequence (DNA): TGTGCCAGCAGCCCGGAGACAGGAAGGAACACTGAAGCTTTCTTT. It specifies CASSPETGRNTEAFF.

Points on this clone: This sample also contains other DNA sequences that code for the same CDR3. In nucleotides, the CDR3 is TGTGCCAGCAGTGAGAGACAGGGAACTGAAGCTTTCTTT. Translating it yields CASSERQGTEAFF. The V gene is TRBV6-1, the J gene TRBJ1-1, with 7 bases aligning to TRBD1. From germline, CDR1 is MNHNS and CDR2 SASEGT. CDR3 length equals 13 residues. With 3 bases clipped from V and 5 bases from J, the junction kept 3 bases outside the gene matches.

This clone was picked up one time. The chain employs TRBV7-2 and TRBJ1-6; D is ambiguous. CDR1 is SGHTA, CDR2 FQGNSA, per germline. Trimming stripped 1 base from V and 11 bases from J, with 21 bases between. This CDR3 has 17 residues. The CDR3 region is CASSLVGPWESPPPLHF. The DNA for the CDR3 is TGTGCCAGCAGCTTAGTAGGGCCGTGGGAGTCCCCTCCACCCCTCCACTTT.

The chain links TRBV7-9 to TRBJ2-3, with D unresolved. Germline CDR1 reads SEHNR; CDR2 reads FQNEAQ (reference sequence). CDR3 length: 17 residues. Trimming removed 0 bases from V and 0 bases from J, with 13 bases in between. Here the CDR3 DNA reads TGTGCCAGCAGCTTAGCGCAAAACTACCCTAGCACAGATACGCAGTATTTT. Translation gives CASSLAQNYPSTDTQYF.

The rearrangement joins TRBV5-6 to TRBJ1-2, with D possibly TRBD1 on 5 matching bases. CDR3 length equals 15 residues. Trimming removed 3 bases at V and 3 bases at J, with 15 bases between. The V gene's germline CDR1 is SGHDT and CDR2 YYEEEE. The CDR3 loop reads CASSSAAGWDYGYTF. The CDR3 DNA follows: TGTGCCAGCAGCTCGGCAGCAGGGTGGGACTATGGCTACACCTTC. Together with reference TRBV5-6 and TRBJ1-2, the CDR3 gives the full variable domain: DAGVTQSPTHLIKTRGQQVTLRCSPKSGHDTVSWYQQALGQGPQFIFQYYEEEERQRGNFPDRFSGHQFPNYSSELNVNALLLGDSALYLCASSSAAGWDYGYTFGSGTRLTVV.

This clone has more than one count but fewer than ten. This chain joins TRBV6-2 or TRBV6-3 and TRBJ2-3; possibly TRBD1 for D (5 bases). CDR1 and CDR2 (germline): MNHEY, SVGEGT. Trimming stripped 4 bases from V and 2 bases from J, with 10 bases between. The CDR3 spans 14 residues. CDR3 protein: CASSWNRITDTQYF. DNA of the CDR3: TGTGCCAGCAGTTGGAACAGGATCACAGATACGCAGTATTTT.

This clone appeared a few times. The chain carries TRBV7-2 and TRBJ1-1; TRBD1 matches 8 bases. This CDR3 is 15 amino acids long. V lost 1 base, J lost 4 bases, and 5 bases stayed unmatched. The germline CDR1 and CDR2 sequences are SGHTA and FQGNSA. The CDR3 sequence: CASSLVGTGSTEAFF. In nucleotides, the CDR3 is TGTGCCAGCAGCTTAGTAGGGACAGGCTCCACTGAAGCTTTCTTT.

There are a few counts of this clone. This chain uses TRBV25-1 with TRBJ2-7; D is possibly TRBD1 (5 bases). V shed 1 base and J shed 3 bases, with 10 bases lying between them. CDR1 and CDR2 (germline): MGHDK, SYGVNS. This CDR3 comprises 14 residues. The CDR3 reads CASSESGRLYEQYF. In DNA, the CDR3 is TGTGCCAGCAGTGAATCAGGGCGACTCTACGAGCAGTACTTC.

The genes are TRBV5-4 and TRBJ1-1; no firm D call. V gave up 3 bases and J gave up 4 bases, with 16 bases separating them. Germline CDR1 SGHNT, CDR2 YYREEE (reference sequence). There are 15 residues in the CDR3. The CDR3 nucleotides read TGTGCCAGCAGCTCGCGGCTAGGATCGGGCACTGAAGCTTTCTTT. Protein sequence: CASSSRLGSGTEAFF.

This clone showed up just a few times. V and J are TRBV19 and TRBJ1-1; D perhaps matches TRBD1 (6 bases). V was pared by 6 bases and J by 4 bases, with 21 bases between. Looked up from germline, CDR1 is LNHDA and CDR2 is SQIVND (reference sequence). This CDR3 contains 16 residues. The DNA of the CDR3 is TGTGCCAGTAGCCCATACAGGGCGACAGAAGGCACTGAAGCTTTCTTT. Its protein is CASSPYRATEGTEAFF. Full variable domain (remainder filled in from reference TRBV19 and TRBJ1-1): DGGITQSPKYLFRKEGQNVTLSCEQNLNHDAMYWYRQDPGQGLRLIYYSQIVNDFQKGDIAEGYSVSREKKESFPLTVTSAQKNPTAFYLCASSPYRATEGTEAFFGQGTRLTVV.

This clone appeared a few times. The rearrangement links TRBV6-6 to TRBJ1-2; D call uncertain. V lost 4 bases and J lost 8, with 11 bases in between. The germline V gene has CDR1 MNHNY and CDR2 SVGAGI (reference sequence). There are 12 residues in the CDR3. The CDR3 DNA is TGTGCCAGCAGTTCCATTCTATCGGGCTACACCTTC. Translated: CASSSILSGYTF.

This clone turned up a few times. The chain combines TRBV6-5 with TRBJ1-1; 8 bases match TRBD1. The length of the CDR3 is 11 residues. With 8 bases clipped from V and 5 bases from J, the junction kept 1 base outside the gene matches. Germline CDR1 reads MNHEY; CDR2 reads SVGAGI. The CDR3 here is CASRTGTEAFF. CDR3 in DNA: TGTGCCAGCCGGACAGGGACTGAAGCTTTCTTT.

Regarding this clone: The junction and the germline gene differ at one end; a read error may be behind it. The chain links TRBV3-1 (or the pseudogene TRBV3-2) to TRBJ2-5, with D uncertain. Germline values: CDR1 LGHDT, CDR2 YNNKEL (reference sequence). CDR3 length equals 13 residues. In DNA form, the CDR3 reads TGTGCCAGCAGCCATAACAGTCAAGGGACCCAGTACTTC. Its protein is CASSHNSQGTQYF.

The rearrangement uses TRBV24-1 and TRBJ1-1, with 10 bases that match TRBD1. Losses at the gene ends were 3 bases for V and 7 bases for J; bases not matched to a gene: 7. This CDR3 comprises 15 residues. Germline V lookup: CDR1 KGHDR, CDR2 SFDVKD. The CDR3 here is CATSDTDRGEGEAFF. For the CDR3, the DNA is TGTGCCACCAGTGATACGGACAGGGGGGAAGGTGAAGCTTTCTTT.

Here the CDR3 reads CASSANRGLVIDTQYF. In DNA form, the CDR3 reads TGTGCCAGCAGTGCTAACAGGGGATTAGTAATAGATACGCAGTATTTT. The chain has TRBV2 and TRBJ2-3; 7 bases match TRBD1. V shed 4 bases, J shed 5 bases, and the junction held 12 bases outside the gene matches. Per germline, CDR1 SNHLY and CDR2 FYNNEI. The CDR3 runs 16 residues. The full variable domain, its missing parts supplied by reference TRBV2 and TRBJ2-3, is EPEVTQTPSHQVTQMGQEVILRCVPISNHLYFYWYRQILGQKVEFLVSFYNNEISEKSEIFDDQFSVERPDGSNFTLKIRSTKLEDSAMYFCASSANRGLVIDTQYFGPGTRLTVL.

The V and J genes are TRBV7-2 and TRBJ2-3; TRBD2 agrees at 15 bases. Germline V gene lookup returns CDR1 SGHTA and CDR2 FQGNSA. V lost 0 bases, J lost 4 bases, and 2 bases stayed unmatched. The length of the CDR3 is 17 residues. The DNA of the CDR3 is TGTGCCAGCAGCTTAGCGAGGACTAGCGGGGGGGCAGATACGCAGTATTTT. It translates to CASSLARTSGGADTQYF.

The rearrangement joins TRBV29-1 to TRBJ1-5, with 7 nucleotides matching TRBD1. This CDR3 is built from 13 residues. Germline V gene sequence: CDR1 SQVTM, CDR2 ANQGSEA. V dropped 0 bases and J dropped 11; count of bases not matched to a gene: 7. CDR3 sequence reads: CSVEDTGDKAQHF. The CDR3 nucleotides are TGCAGCGTTGAAGACACAGGGGACAAGGCCCAGCATTTT.

The chain joins TRBV5-1 to TRBJ2-7, with 9 bases that match TRBD1. The CDR3 contains 15 residues. The germline V gene has CDR1 SGHRS and CDR2 YFSETQ. With V trimmed by 1 base and J by 5 bases, 7 bases remained unmatched. CDR3 amino acids: CASSLTGTGKDEQYF. CDR3 in DNA: TGCGCCAGCAGCTTGACCGGGACAGGGAAGGACGAGCAGTACTTC.

The chain uses TRBV7-2 and TRBJ2-7; D is possibly TRBD2 (5 bases). The CDR3 is 15 residues long. Trimming stripped 0 bases from V and 6 bases from J, with 15 bases between. Germline V gene data show CDR1 as SGHTA and CDR2 as FQGNSA. In nucleotides, the CDR3 is TGTGCCAGCAGCTTAGCCGGGAAGAGGGAAGGCGAGCAGTACTTC. Its protein product is CASSLAGKREGEQYF.

The V call is TRBV5-1, the J call TRBJ2-3, with TRBD1 identical over 9 bases. V shed 4 bases, J shed 6 bases, and the junction held 6 bases outside the gene matches. The CDR3 contains 14 residues. Germline V gene lookup returns CDR1 SGHRS and CDR2 YFSETQ. This CDR3 is CASSQNRGRDTQYF. In DNA, the CDR3 is TGCGCCAGCAGCCAAAACAGGGGGCGGGATACGCAGTATTTT.